Each of the 24 T cell receptor beta chains below was sequenced from the same sample in a study of identical twins. MiXCR, applied by TCRdb to the 5' RACE reads, yields one record per CDR3 protein. The sample records 420,000 or so distinct CDR3 sequences, around 20% being singletons. Specimen: naive T cells sorted from blood. The receptors originated from a man in his forties or fifties in good health.

This clonotype occurred many times. The V gene is TRBV7-8, the J gene TRBJ2-7; D is unclear. Germline CDR1 and CDR2: SGHVS and FQNEAQ. Trimming shortened V by 5 bases and J by 1 base, and 18 bases separated the two germline ends. The CDR3 is 16 residues long. The CDR3 nucleotides are TGTGCCAGCAGCCTAGTTGGGAACCCCACATCCTACGAGCAGTACTTC. It codes for CASSLVGNPTSYEQYF.

This clonotype was seen many times. The gene calls are TRBV7-2 and TRBJ1-6, with a tentative D call TRBD1 (6 bases). CDR3 length equals 14 residues. Germline V gene sequence: CDR1 SGHTA, CDR2 FQGNSA. V was cut by 3 bases and J by 8 bases, with 11 bases left in between. In DNA, the CDR3 is TGTGCCAGCAGCTTGGGCAGGGGTGATTCACCCCTCCACTTT. This encodes CASSLGRGDSPLHF.

This clonotype was found a few times. V and J are TRBV3-1 and TRBJ2-7; tentatively, D is TRBD1 (5 bases). Trimming shortened V by 4 bases and J by 2 bases, and 12 bases separated the two germline ends. This CDR3 region has 14 residues. The germline V gene encodes CDR1 LGHDT and CDR2 YNNKEL (reference sequence). The CDR3 loop reads CASSPRVTPYEQYF. Written as DNA, the CDR3 is TGTGCCAGCAGCCCCAGGGTCACCCCCTACGAGCAGTACTTC.

This clonotype has ten or more counts. The rearrangement uses TRBV10-3 and TRBJ2-7; D could derive from TRBD1 or TRBD2 (5 bases each). Trimming took 2 bases from V and 5 from J, leaving 10 bases between them. From germline, CDR1 is ENHRY and CDR2 SYGVKD. This CDR3 has 13 residues. The CDR3 protein is CAISERGDHEQYF. CDR3 in DNA: TGTGCCATCAGTGAGCGAGGGGACCACGAGCAGTACTTC.

DNA of the CDR3: TGTGCCATCAGTTCGAAGGGCTACGAGCAGTACTTC. This gives the protein CAISSKGYEQYF. The chain has TRBV10-3 and TRBJ2-7; D gene ambiguous. The V gene's germline CDR1 is ENHRY and CDR2 SYGVKD. The CDR3 covers 12 residues. The V end lost 5 bases, the J end lost 3 bases, and 8 bases lay between the germline ends.

This clonotype has ten or more counts. This chain connects TRBV4-3 to TRBJ1-1; 9 bases match TRBD1. Germline V gene sequence: CDR1 LGHNA, CDR2 YSLEER. The CDR3 is 18 residues long. With V trimmed by 1 base and J by 4 bases, 13 bases remained unmatched. CDR3 sequence: CASSQVVPTGGGSTEAFF. The CDR3 DNA reads as TGCGCCAGCAGCCAAGTCGTTCCTACAGGGGGCGGGAGCACTGAAGCTTTCTTT.

At least ten counts were recorded for this clonotype. This CDR3 is CASSLGGSSPLHF. The CDR3 DNA reads as TGTGCCAGCAGCTTGGGGGGGAGTTCACCCCTCCACTTT. V usage is TRBV5-6 and J usage is TRBJ1-6, with D possibly TRBD1 on 5 matching bases. Germline loops: CDR1 SGHDT, CDR2 YYEEEE. The V and J ends lost 0 bases and 9 bases respectively, with 7 bases between them. This CDR3 is 13 amino acids long. Full variable domain (missing parts from reference TRBV5-6 and TRBJ1-6): DAGVTQSPTHLIKTRGQQVTLRCSPKSGHDTVSWYQQALGQGPQFIFQYYEEEERQRGNFPDRFSGHQFPNYSSELNVNALLLGDSALYLCASSLGGSSPLHFGNGTRLTVT.

This rearrangement joins TRBV12-3 or TRBV12-4 to TRBJ1-3; D gene ambiguous. Trimming left V 3 bases short and J 1 base short, with 10 bases between. The CDR3 contains 15 residues. CDR3 sequence reads: CASSLSESSGNTIYF. The CDR3 coding sequence is TGTGCCAGCAGTTTGTCGGAGTCTTCTGGAAACACCATATATTTT.

The chain has TRBV12-3 or TRBV12-4 and TRBJ2-1; possibly TRBD1 or TRBD2 for D (5 bases each). CDR3 length: 13 amino acids. The V and J ends lost 3 bases and 8 bases respectively, with 11 bases between them. In DNA form, the CDR3 reads TGTGCCAGCAGTTTTGGGGGTAGCGATGAGCAGTTCTTC. This encodes CASSFGGSDEQFF.

The chain is built from TRBV20-1 and TRBJ2-7, with D perhaps TRBD2 (5 bases). Germline V gene lookup returns CDR1 DFQATT and CDR2 SNEGSKA (reference sequence). Between the trimmed V and J ends, which lost 4 bases and 2 bases, there was a span of 15 bases. This CDR3 has 14 residues. CDR3 in DNA: TGCAGTGCTACCCCGGGTAGCGCGACCTACGAGCAGTACTTC. This codes for CSATPGSATYEQYF.

The DNA for the CDR3 is TGTGCCAGCAGTTCTCGGCAGAACACTGAAGCTTTCTTT. This codes for CASSSRQNTEAFF. The rearrangement links TRBV6-2 or TRBV6-3 to TRBJ1-1; unclear D gene. V was shortened by 4 bases and J by 1 base, with 7 bases between the two germline ends. Per germline, CDR1 MNHEY and CDR2 SVGEGT. There are 13 residues in the CDR3.

The rearrangement uses TRBV7-6 and TRBJ2-7; TRBD1 agrees at 7 bases. J lost 6 bases, V lost 1 base, and 9 bases had no gene match. The CDR3 is 15 residues long. Germline values: CDR1 SGHVS, CDR2 FNYEAQ. CDR3 residues: CASSLERQGGSEQYF. The DNA of the CDR3 is TGTGCCAGCAGCTTAGAACGACAGGGCGGTAGCGAGCAGTACTTC.

CDR3 residues: CASSRFLQSSYNEQFF. In nucleotides, the CDR3 is TGTGCCAGCAGCCGATTTTTACAAAGCTCCTACAATGAGCAGTTCTTC. The rearrangement joins TRBV11-2 to TRBJ2-1; the D is unclear. Trimming removed 5 bases from V and 0 bases from J, with 14 bases in between. Looked up from germline, CDR1 is SGHAT and CDR2 is FQNNGV. The CDR3 sequence is 16 residues long.

This clonotype was seen a handful of times. CDR3 bases: TGTGCCAGTAGTACGGCAGTGGGAGCCTCCTACGAGCAGTACTTC. Residues: CASSTAVGASYEQYF. V and J are TRBV19 and TRBJ2-7; D is perhaps TRBD2 (5 bases). The CDR3 is made up of 15 amino acids. Germline assignment: CDR1 LNHDA and CDR2 SQIVND (reference sequence). The V end lost 4 bases, the J end lost 0 bases, and 13 bases lay between the germline ends.

This clonotype was counted many times. The rearrangement joins TRBV5-6 to TRBJ1-6; maybe TRBD1 (5 bases). Deletions cut 3 bases from V and 7 bases from J, with 11 bases between. The germline V gene has CDR1 SGHDT and CDR2 YYEEEE. This CDR3 is 14 amino acids long. The CDR3 region is CASSSGRRNSPLHF. The CDR3, as DNA: TGTGCCAGCAGCTCGGGACGGAGGAATTCACCCCTCCACTTT. Complete variable domain (other parts from reference TRBV5-6 and TRBJ1-6): DAGVTQSPTHLIKTRGQQVTLRCSPKSGHDTVSWYQQALGQGPQFIFQYYEEEERQRGNFPDRFSGHQFPNYSSELNVNALLLGDSALYLCASSSGRRNSPLHFGNGTRLTVT.

The rearrangement joins TRBV5-6 to TRBJ2-1; D remains ambiguous. Looked up from germline, CDR1 is SGHDT and CDR2 is YYEEEE. Trimming took off 0 bases at V and 2 bases at J, with 15 bases between the two ends. This CDR3 has 17 amino acids. CDR3 protein: CASSLEGFRATYNEQFF. In DNA, the CDR3 is TGTGCCAGCAGCTTGGAGGGTTTTAGGGCTACCTACAATGAGCAGTTCTTC. The variable domain in full, completed from reference TRBV5-6 and TRBJ2-1, reads DAGVTQSPTHLIKTRGQQVTLRCSPKSGHDTVSWYQQALGQGPQFIFQYYEEEERQRGNFPDRFSGHQFPNYSSELNVNALLLGDSALYLCASSLEGFRATYNEQFFGPGTRLTVL.

V and J are TRBV10-3 and TRBJ2-2; either TRBD1 or TRBD2 may fit D (5 bases each). V lost 0 bases and J lost 2, with 10 bases in between. The CDR3 totals 16 residues. Per germline, CDR1 ENHRY and CDR2 SYGVKD. The CDR3 region is CAISESSGPNTGELFF. DNA of the CDR3: TGTGCCATCAGTGAGTCGTCGGGGCCTAACACCGGGGAGCTGTTTTTT.

The V and J genes are TRBV29-1 and TRBJ1-1, with 7 positions matching TRBD1. The germline CDR1 and CDR2 sequences are SQVTM and ANQGSEA. The CDR3 spans 17 residues. V gave up 5 bases and J gave up 4 bases; unmatched junction bases: 19. The CDR3 protein is CSVNVRSQGVYVTEAFF. CDR3 sequence (DNA): TGCAGCGTTAACGTGCGGTCGCAGGGGGTTTATGTCACTGAAGCTTTCTTT.

This clonotype was seen many times. The V and J genes are TRBV29-1 and TRBJ2-1, with TRBD2 matching over 8 bases. Per germline, CDR1 SQVTM and CDR2 ANQGSEA. With 2 bases clipped from V and 2 bases from J, the junction kept 2 bases outside the gene matches. This CDR3 comprises 14 residues. CDR3 sequence (DNA): TGCAGCGTTGAACTACTAGCGGCCTACAATGAGCAGTTCTTC. Translated: CSVELLAAYNEQFF.

The rearrangement joins TRBV7-9 to TRBJ1-1, with D uncertain. The germline gives CDR1 SEHNR, CDR2 FQNEAQ (reference sequence). V was pared by 5 bases and J by 3 bases, with 13 bases between. The CDR3 spans 14 residues. The CDR3 sequence: CASSPENWDTEAFF. CDR3 sequence (DNA): TGTGCCAGCAGCCCAGAAAACTGGGACACTGAAGCTTTCTTT.

In its sample, this clonotype was seen once. The chain combines TRBV28 with TRBJ2-2, with TRBD1 matching 7 bases. Per germline, CDR1 MDHEN and CDR2 SYDVKM. The CDR3 has 14 amino acids. V lost 6 bases to trimming and J lost 5 bases; unmatched junction nucleotides: 6. The CDR3 loop is CASRTTGLTGELFF. The CDR3 bases are TGTGCCAGCAGGACGACAGGGTTGACCGGGGAGCTGTTTTTT.

This clonotype was observed many times. The chain combines TRBV20-1 with TRBJ2-1; D gene uncertain. The CDR3 totals 13 residues. V dropped 1 base and J dropped 0 bases, with 4 bases sitting between them. Germline loops: CDR1 DFQATT, CDR2 SNEGSKA (reference sequence). CDR3 coding DNA: TGCAGTGCTAGAGCCAGCTCCTACAATGAGCAGTTCTTC. This translates into CSARASSYNEQFF.

This clonotype turned up a few times. The rearrangement joins TRBV5-8 to TRBJ1-1, with D perhaps TRBD1 (6 bases). Germline V gives CDR1 SGHTS, CDR2 YDEGEE. With 4 bases removed from V and 5 bases from J, the gap between germline ends came to 15 bases. The CDR3 runs 14 residues. CDR3 protein: CASSNRGARTEAFF. CDR3 bases: TGTGCCAGCAGCAACCGGGGGGCTCGGACTGAAGCTTTCTTT.

The chain is built from TRBV10-3 and TRBJ2-5; maybe TRBD1 (6 bases). Germline-derived CDR1 and CDR2 are ENHRY and SYGVKD. The CDR3 spans 15 residues. Trimming stripped 2 bases from V and 5 bases from J, with 15 bases between. The CDR3 nucleotides read TGTGCCATCAGTGAGGCGACACGTCAGGGGGAGACCCAGTACTTC. Its translation: CAISEATRQGETQYF.